Sequencing of this T cell receptor (beta chain) was carried out in a study of radiotherapy plus CTLA-4 blockade in lung cancer (dated by TCRdb to between 2018 and 2020). Background on the whole study: Objective responses occurred in 18% of enrolled patients, and approximately 34% achieved disease control.

CDR1 is given as SGDLS and CDR2 as YYNGEE, both from the germline V gene. V is cut by 7 bases and J by 2 bases, and the space between the germline ends is 15 bases. The CDR3 has 14 amino acids, counting the end cysteine and phenylalanine. Kept here is only the CDR3 DNA, which spans 42 bases and is read in frame from base 1. The protocol used for the library was the immunoSEQ multiplex PCR assay. TCRdb's version of the immuneACCESS table is confined to in-frame rearrangements and falls short of the full clone set. An unresolved V gene accounts for under half of the shortfall where checked; the remainder is of unknown origin. In this sample the table shows tens of thousands of clones, 70% to 85% of which occur a single time. Approximately 4.3% of the sample goes to the ten largest clones. What the research found in general, with its limitations: Early dynamic changes in blood T cell clones, together with increased serum interferon-beta after radiation, were reported as the strongest predictors of response. TCR clones derived from tumors expanded in peripheral blood after treatment with radiotherapy and ipilimumab.

As to this clone: What antigen it recognizes has not been identified. Per-nucleotide qualities are absent, and no much larger clonotype sits a single base away.

In this study, focal radiation therapy paired with CTLA-4 blockade (ipilimumab) was tested in patients who had chemo-refractory metastatic non-small-cell lung cancer. Sequencing used peripheral blood, obtained from a patient treated with radiotherapy plus ipilimumab. The chain employs TRBV9 and TRBJ1-2; a tentative D match to TRBD1 spans 5 bases. The TCR was taken from a human donor with non-small cell lung cancer who had a partial response to radiotherapy plus ipilimumab. The DNA sequence is given as TGTGCCAGCGGGGCGGGAGGAGGGAACTATGGCTACACCTTC. The translation is CASGAGGGNYGYTF. With all but the CDR3 taken from the reference TRBV9 and TRBJ1-2 genes, the full variable domain is: DSGVTQTPKHLITATGQRVTLRCSPRSGDLSVYWYQQSLDQGLQFLIQYYNGEERAKGNILERFSAQQFPDLHSELNLSSLELGDSALYFCASGAGGGNYGYTFGSGTRLTVV.